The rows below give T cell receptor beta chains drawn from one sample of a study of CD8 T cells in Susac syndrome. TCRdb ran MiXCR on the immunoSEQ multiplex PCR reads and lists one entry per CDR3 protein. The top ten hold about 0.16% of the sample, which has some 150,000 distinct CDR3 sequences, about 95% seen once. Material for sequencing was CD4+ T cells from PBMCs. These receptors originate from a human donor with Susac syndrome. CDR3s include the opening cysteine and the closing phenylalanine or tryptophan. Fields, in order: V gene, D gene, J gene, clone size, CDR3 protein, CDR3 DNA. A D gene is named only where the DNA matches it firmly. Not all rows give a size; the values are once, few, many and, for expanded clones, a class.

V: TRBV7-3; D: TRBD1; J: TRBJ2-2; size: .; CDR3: CASSSTGIAGELFF; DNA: TGTGCCAGCAGCTCGACAGGGATTGCGGGGGAGCTGTTTTTT
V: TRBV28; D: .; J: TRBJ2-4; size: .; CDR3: CASSLGGIAKNIQYF; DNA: TGTGCCAGCAGTTTGGGGGGAATAGCCAAAAACATTCAGTACTTC
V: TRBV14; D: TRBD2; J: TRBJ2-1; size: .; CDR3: CASSQGWRPGLVVKEQFF; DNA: TGTGCCAGCAGCCAAGGCTGGCGACCGGGACTAGTAGTGAAAGAGCAGTTCTTC
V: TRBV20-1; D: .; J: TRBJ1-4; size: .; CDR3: CSAVYRSGDEKLFF; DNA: TGCAGTGCTGTATACCGGTCCGGGGATGAAAAACTGTTTTTT
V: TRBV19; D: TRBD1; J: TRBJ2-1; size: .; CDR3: CASSKQQGYNEQFF; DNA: TGTGCCAGTAGTAAGCAACAGGGGTACAATGAGCAGTTCTTC
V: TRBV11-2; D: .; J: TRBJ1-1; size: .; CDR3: CASSLIGGYAEAFF; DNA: TGTGCCAGCAGCTTAATCGGAGGGTACGCTGAAGCTTTCTTT
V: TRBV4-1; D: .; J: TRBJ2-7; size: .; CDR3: CASSQAQAQPYEQYF; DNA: TGCGCCAGCAGCCAAGCACAGGCGCAACCCTACGAGCAGTACTTC
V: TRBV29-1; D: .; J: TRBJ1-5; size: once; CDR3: CSVEDGSFQHF; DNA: TGCAGCGTTGAAGATGGATCGTTCCAGCATTTT
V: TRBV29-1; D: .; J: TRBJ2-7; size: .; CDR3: CSADGDRYGEQYF; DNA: TGCAGCGCGGACGGAGATCGCTATGGAGAGCAGTACTTC
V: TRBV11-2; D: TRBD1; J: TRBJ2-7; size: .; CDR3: CASSLEDRGPYEQYF; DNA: TGTGCCAGCAGCTTAGAGGACAGGGGGCCATACGAGCAGTACTTC
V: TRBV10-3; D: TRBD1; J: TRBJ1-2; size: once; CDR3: CAVTGGNTYGYTF; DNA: TGTGCCGTAACAGGGGGAAATACTTATGGCTACACCTTC
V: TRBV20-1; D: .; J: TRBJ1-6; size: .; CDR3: CSAGTQTESSYNSPLHF; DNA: TGCAGTGCCGGAACCCAGACGGAGAGCTCCTATAATTCACCCCTCCACTTT
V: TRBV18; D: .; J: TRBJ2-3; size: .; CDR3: CASSLNPGRTDTQYF; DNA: TGTGCCAGCTCACTAAATCCGGGGCGCACAGATACGCAGTATTTT
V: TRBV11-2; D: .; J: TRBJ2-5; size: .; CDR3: CASSRGGEETQYF; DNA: TGTGCCAGCAGCCGAGGGGGAGAAGAGACCCAGTACTTC
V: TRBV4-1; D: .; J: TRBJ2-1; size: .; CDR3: CASSQDLVGGRFF; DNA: TGCGCCAGCAGCCAAGATTTGGTGGGAGGAAGATTCTTC
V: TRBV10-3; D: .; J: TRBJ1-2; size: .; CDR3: CAISEGSSYGYTF; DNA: TGTGCCATCAGTGAGGGGTCCTCTTATGGCTACACCTTC
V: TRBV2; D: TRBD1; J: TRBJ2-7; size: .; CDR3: CASIRDSNYEQYF; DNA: TGTGCCAGCATCCGGGACAGCAACTACGAGCAGTACTTC
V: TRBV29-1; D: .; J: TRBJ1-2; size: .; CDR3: CSVDKGRNYGYTF; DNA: TGCAGCGTTGATAAGGGCAGGAACTATGGCTACACCTTC
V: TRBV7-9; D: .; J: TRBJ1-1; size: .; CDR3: CASSQKGPNTEAFF; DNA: TGTGCCAGCAGCCAAAAGGGGCCGAACACTGAAGCTTTCTTT
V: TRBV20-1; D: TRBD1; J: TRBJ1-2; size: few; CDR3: CSARETGFYGYTF; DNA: TGCAGTGCTAGGGAGACAGGGTTCTATGGCTACACCTTC
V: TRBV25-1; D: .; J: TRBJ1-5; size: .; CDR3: CASSDLQGYHF; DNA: TGTGCCAGCAGTGACTTACAGGGCTACCATTTT
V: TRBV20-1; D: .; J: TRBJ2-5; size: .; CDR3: CSASDRTQYF; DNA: TGCAGTGCTAGCGATAGGACCCAGTACTTC
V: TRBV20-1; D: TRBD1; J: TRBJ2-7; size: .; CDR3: CSALLQTGHYEQYF; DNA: TGCAGTGCTCTCCTTCAGACAGGGCACTACGAGCAGTACTTC
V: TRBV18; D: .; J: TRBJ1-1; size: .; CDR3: CASSPTEGRTEAFF; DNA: TGTGCCAGCTCACCAACAGAGGGTCGAACTGAAGCTTTCTTT
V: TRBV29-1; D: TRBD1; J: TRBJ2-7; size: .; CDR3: CSVPDRDISYEQYF; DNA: TGCAGCGTTCCGGACAGGGACATATCCTACGAGCAGTACTTC
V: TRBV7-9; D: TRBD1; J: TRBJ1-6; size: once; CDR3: CASSLPGQNSPLHF; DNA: TGTGCCAGCAGCTTACCGGGACAGAATTCACCCCTCCACTTT
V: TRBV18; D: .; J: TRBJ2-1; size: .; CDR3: CASSPLGDEQFF; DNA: TGTGCCAGCTCACCATTGGGGGATGAGCAGTTCTTC
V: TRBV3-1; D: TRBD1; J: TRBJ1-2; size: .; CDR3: CASSPKMGTGGVHYGYTF; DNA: TGTGCCAGCAGTCCAAAGATGGGGACAGGGGGAGTTCACTATGGCTACACCTTC
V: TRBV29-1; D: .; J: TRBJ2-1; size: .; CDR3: CSVERAGPGNNEQFF; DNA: TGCAGCGTTGAACGGGCGGGACCGGGAAACAATGAGCAGTTCTTC
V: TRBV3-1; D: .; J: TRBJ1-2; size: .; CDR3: CASSQEGAIYGYTF; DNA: TGTGCCAGCAGCCAAGAGGGGGCCATCTATGGCTACACCTTC
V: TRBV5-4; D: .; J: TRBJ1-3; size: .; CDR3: CASSLAGTDTIYF; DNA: TGTGCCAGCAGCCTGGCAGGGACGGACACCATATATTTT
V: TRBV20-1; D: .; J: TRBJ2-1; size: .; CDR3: CSARLAGSLNEQFF; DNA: TGCAGTGCTAGACTGGCAGGGTCCCTCAATGAGCAGTTCTTC
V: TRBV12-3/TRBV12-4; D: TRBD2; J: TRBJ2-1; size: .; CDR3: CASSLGYSGADEQFF; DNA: TGTGCCAGCAGTCTCGGGTACAGCGGGGCGGATGAGCAGTTCTTC
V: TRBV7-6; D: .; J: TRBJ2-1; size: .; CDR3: CASSPNYNEQFF; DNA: TGTGCCAGCAGCCCGAATTACAATGAGCAGTTCTTC
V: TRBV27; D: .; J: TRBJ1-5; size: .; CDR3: CASSPYSNQPQHF; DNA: TGTGCCAGCAGTCCATATAGCAATCAGCCCCAGCATTTT
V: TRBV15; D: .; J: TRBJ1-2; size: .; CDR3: CATSSGRLNYGYTF; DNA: TGTGCCACCAGCAGTGGCAGACTCAACTATGGCTACACCTTC
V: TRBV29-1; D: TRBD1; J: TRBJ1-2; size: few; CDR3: CSADRGAGGYTF; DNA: TGCAGCGCTGACAGGGGTGCGGGTGGCTACACCTTC
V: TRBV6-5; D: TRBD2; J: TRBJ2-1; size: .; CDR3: CASSSLLAGGPYNEQFF; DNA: TGTGCCAGCAGTTCCCTCTTAGCGGGGGGGCCCTACAATGAGCAGTTCTTC
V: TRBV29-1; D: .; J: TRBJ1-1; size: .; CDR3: CSVVTGPEAFF; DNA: TGCAGCGTTGTAACCGGACCCGAAGCTTTCTTT
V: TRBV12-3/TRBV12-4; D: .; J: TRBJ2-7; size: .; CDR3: CASSPDIREQYF; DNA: TGTGCCAGCAGTCCGGACATTAGGGAGCAGTACTTC
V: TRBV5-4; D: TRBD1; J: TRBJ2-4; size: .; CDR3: CASSLAIPGQKNIQYF; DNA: TGTGCCAGCAGCTTGGCTATACCGGGACAGAAAAACATTCAGTACTTC
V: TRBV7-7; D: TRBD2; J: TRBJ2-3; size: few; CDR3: CASSFSGASTDTQYF; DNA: TGTGCCAGCAGTTTTAGCGGGGCGTCCACAGATACGCAGTATTTT